The T cell receptor beta chain under discussion was sequenced for a study of control samples from healthy donors and cancer patients (dated by TCRdb to 2020 to 2021). The library was generated by the immunoSEQ multiplex PCR assay. In its TCRdb copy, this immuneACCESS table keeps in-frame sequences only and misses some clones. Where compared with another copy, unresolved V genes explain less than half of these, and the others have no known cause. The sample data list about 160,000 clones, and approximately 96% of these were observed just once. Clones ranked in the top ten supply approximately 0.97% of the sample. Remarks on this clone: No cognate antigen has been identified for it. Base qualities were left out, and no much larger clone turns up one base away.

CDR1 and CDR2, per the germline V gene, are MNHEY and SVGAGI. Here V drops 0 bases and J drops 7 bases, and the junction holds 5 bases not matched to any gene. The CDR3 covers 15 residues, taking in both the cysteine and the phenylalanine. The read is trimmed to its CDR3 DNA, 45 bases read in frame from base 1. Sequencing was performed on blood. The chain is encoded by TRBV6-5 joined to TRBJ2-7; 11 junctional bases match TRBD1. The clonotype originates from a woman in her twenties or thirties in good health. This receptor carries the CDR3 CASSYSRGQGVEQYF. The nucleotide sequence reads TGTGCCAGCAGTTACTCCAGGGGACAGGGGGTAGAGCAGTACTTC.